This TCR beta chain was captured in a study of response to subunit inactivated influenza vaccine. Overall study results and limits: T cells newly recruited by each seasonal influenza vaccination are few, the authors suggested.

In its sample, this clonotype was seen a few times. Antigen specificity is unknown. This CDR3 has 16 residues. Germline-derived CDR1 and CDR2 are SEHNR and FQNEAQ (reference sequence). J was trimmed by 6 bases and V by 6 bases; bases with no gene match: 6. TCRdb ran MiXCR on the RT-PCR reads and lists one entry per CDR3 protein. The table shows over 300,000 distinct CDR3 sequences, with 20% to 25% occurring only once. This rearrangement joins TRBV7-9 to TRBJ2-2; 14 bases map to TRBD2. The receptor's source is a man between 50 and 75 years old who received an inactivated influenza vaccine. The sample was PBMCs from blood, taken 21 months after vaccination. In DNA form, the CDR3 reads TGTGCCAGCAGTCCACCGGGACTAGCGGGAGCCGGGGAGCTGTTTTTT. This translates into CASSPPGLAGAGELFF.